The 30 T cell receptor beta chains listed next were all sequenced from one sample in a study of cytomegalovirus exposure and HLA in healthy donors. The primer mix had 60 Vbeta and 13 Jbeta primers. Assay used: immunoSEQ multiplex PCR; TCRdb lists only in-frame clones, some missing. Among some 50,000 clones listed, less than 75% were seen once. Source material: PBMCs. These receptor sequences come from a man aged 25 to 45 in good health and CMV-seronegative.

The rearrangement links TRBV4-1 to TRBJ2-1, with 12 bases lining up with TRBD2. The junction had 9 bases not matched to a gene; V was cut back by 5 bases and J by 4 bases. Looked up from germline, CDR1 is MGHRA and CDR2 is YSYEKL. The CDR3 has 17 residues. The CDR3 spells CASSEGLGLAGYNEQFF. CDR3 nucleotide sequence: TGCGCCAGCAGCGAAGGACTAGGACTAGCGGGATACAATGAGCAGTTCTTC.

V and J are TRBV5-1 and TRBJ2-3, with 7 bases lining up with TRBD1. The CDR3 loop spans 16 amino acids. From germline, CDR1 is SGHRS and CDR2 YFSETQ. Trimming took 3 bases from V and 4 from J; bases not matched to a gene: 11. CDR3 nucleotide sequence: TGCGCCAGCAGCTCAGGAACAGGGGTGCATTCAGATACGCAGTATTTT. It yields the protein CASSSGTGVHSDTQYF.

For this clone: Other DNA sequences in this sample translate to the same CDR3. The V call is TRBV7-8, the J call TRBJ2-5, with D hard to call. The CDR3 is 12 residues long. Germline-derived CDR1 and CDR2 are SGHVS and FQNEAQ. Trimming took 1 base from V and 5 from J, leaving 5 bases between them. Written as DNA, the CDR3 is TGTGCCAGCAGCTTAGTGAGTGAGACCCAGTACTTC. As protein: CASSLVSETQYF.

This rearrangement joins TRBV5-1 to TRBJ2-3, with unresolved D. Germline V gives CDR1 SGHRS, CDR2 YFSETQ. The CDR3 covers 20 residues. V shed 0 bases and J shed 0 bases, with 23 bases lying between them. CDR3 amino acids: CASSLALASSLEISTDTQYF. CDR3 bases: TGCGCCAGCAGCTTGGCGTTAGCAAGTAGTTTGGAAATTAGCACAGATACGCAGTATTTT.

This clone was observed a single time. The rearrangement joins TRBV25-1 to TRBJ2-7, with 7 positions matching TRBD2. The CDR3 covers 14 residues. The germline gives CDR1 MGHDK, CDR2 SYGVNS. The trim removed 2 bases at V and 3 bases at J, leaving 4 bases unmatched. CDR3 coding DNA: TGTGCCAGCAGTGAAGGGGGGGTTTACTACGAGCAGTACTTC. Protein product: CASSEGGVYYEQYF.

This clone was observed a handful of times. V usage is TRBV21-1 and J usage is TRBJ2-1; the table assigns TRBD2, which was not confirmed against the DNA. TRBV21-1 is an annotated pseudogene. The CDR3 totals 18 residues. CDR3 amino acids: CASSKGLGGGNTYNEQFF. The CDR3 region has the DNA TGTGCCAGCAGCAAAGGTTTGGGCGGGGGAAATACTTACAATGAGCAGTTCTTC.

The sample holds a few counts of this clone. This sequence joins TRBV29-1 and TRBJ1-2; D is unresolved. Trimming cost V 8 bases and J 7 bases, with 17 bases left between them. Germline V lookup: CDR1 SQVTM, CDR2 ANQGSEA. The CDR3 totals 12 residues. In nucleotides, the CDR3 is TGCAGCTTAGATCTGGGCAGGCGTGGCTACACCTTC. Residues: CSLDLGRRGYTF. The full variable domain, with the rest looked up from reference TRBV29-1 and TRBJ1-2, is SAVISQKPSRDICQRGTSLTIQCQVDSQVTMMFWYRQQPGQSLTLIATANQGSEATYESGFVIDKFPISRPNLTFSTLTVSNMSPEDSSIYLCSLDLGRRGYTFGSGTRLTVV.

This clone has a handful of counts. The chain joins TRBV6-1 to TRBJ2-7; 9 bases map to TRBD1. V lost 2 bases to trimming and J lost 7 bases; unmatched junction nucleotides: 6. This CDR3 comprises 14 residues. Per the germline V gene, CDR1 is MNHNS and CDR2 is SASEGT. The CDR3: CASSETGGWGEQYF. Written as DNA, the CDR3 is TGTGCCAGCAGTGAAACAGGGGGCTGGGGTGAGCAGTACTTC.

The genes are TRBV5-4 and TRBJ1-3; D gene uncertain. Per the germline V gene, CDR1 is SGHNT and CDR2 is YYREEE (reference sequence). CDR3 length equals 16 residues. V lost 3 bases and J lost 0, with 13 bases in between. CDR3 sequence: CASSSLPLASGNTIYF. As DNA, the CDR3 is TGTGCCAGCAGCTCGCTTCCATTGGCCTCTGGAAACACCATATATTTT.

The chain links TRBV29-1 to TRBJ2-7; unclear D gene. From germline, CDR1 is SQVTM and CDR2 ANQGSEA. The CDR3 is 11 residues long. V dropped 5 bases and J dropped 4 bases, with 9 bases sitting between them. CDR3 in amino acids: CSVLVEYEQYF. Here the CDR3 DNA reads TGCAGCGTTCTGGTTGAGTACGAGCAGTACTTC.

The chain uses TRBV29-1 and TRBJ2-5; D not resolved. CDR3 size: 13 residues. In germline, CDR1 is SQVTM, CDR2 ANQGSEA. Deletions cut 1 base from V and 2 bases from J, with 8 bases between. The CDR3 DNA reads as TGCAGCGTTGAAGTTAGCCAGCAAGAGACCCAGTACTTC. Amino acid sequence: CSVEVSQQETQYF.

The chain has TRBV7-8 and TRBJ2-5, with no clear D. The DNA matches TRBJ2-7 better at its end, which makes the J call doubtful. CDR1 is SGHVS and CDR2 is FQNEAQ in the germline V gene. The CDR3 is made up of 13 amino acids. DNA for the CDR3: TGTGCCAGCAGTCCACTATCGACCTACGAGCAGTACTTC. Protein sequence: CASSPLSTYEQYF.

Only one count was recorded for this clone. The chain couples TRBV29-1 to TRBJ2-7; 14 bases align to TRBD2. The V segment lost 4 bases and the J segment 7 bases; nucleotides outside the gene matches: 6. This CDR3 spans 14 amino acids. From germline, CDR1 is SQVTM and CDR2 ANQGSEA. CDR3 sequence: CSVGGLAGVGEQYF. The CDR3 bases are TGCAGCGTTGGGGGACTAGCGGGAGTGGGGGAGCAGTACTTC.

The chain combines TRBV7-6 with TRBJ2-2; a possible D gene is TRBD2 (5 bases). Germline assignment: CDR1 SGHVS and CDR2 FNYEAQ. The CDR3 loop spans 12 amino acids. Trimming took 4 bases from V and 7 from J, leaving 7 bases between them. CDR3 residues: CASSSSGGELFF. The CDR3 DNA reads as TGTGCCAGCAGCTCAAGCGGCGGGGAGCTGTTTTTT.

J is TRBJ1-3 and V is TRBV7-2; 7 positions match TRBD1. This CDR3 is built from 15 residues. J lost 0 bases, V lost 5 bases, and 4 bases had no gene match. CDR1 SGHTA and CDR2 FQGNSA come from the germline V gene. This chain's CDR3 is CASSPGTDSGNTIYF. For the CDR3, the DNA is TGTGCCAGCAGCCCAGGGACAGACTCTGGAAACACCATATATTTT.

J is TRBJ2-7 and V is TRBV30; 10 nucleotides align to TRBD1. Germline V CDR1 and CDR2: GTSNPN, SVGIG (reference sequence). The junction had 7 bases not matched to a gene; V was cut back by 6 bases and J by 5 bases. The CDR3 runs to 13 residues. CDR3 nucleotide sequence: TGTGCCTGCCCAAGACAGGGGGCGAACGAGCAGTACTTC. Residues: CACPRQGANEQYF.

The chain has TRBV18 and TRBJ2-1, with TRBD2 identical over 11 bases. CDR3 length equals 16 residues. From germline, CDR1 is KGHSH and CDR2 LQKENI. With V trimmed by 3 bases and J by 9 bases, 10 bases remained unmatched. CDR3 loop: CASSPQLAGGGGEQFF. CDR3 in DNA: TGTGCCAGCTCACCGCAATTAGCGGGAGGGGGCGGTGAGCAGTTCTTC.

This CDR3 reads CASSEQGRSNQPQHF. The CDR3 bases are TGTGCCAGCAGTGAACAGGGGCGTAGCAATCAGCCCCAGCATTTT. The chain joins TRBV2 to TRBJ1-5, with D tentatively TRBD1 (6 bases). The V end was cut by 2 bases, the J end by 0 bases, with 8 bases between. The V gene's germline CDR1 is SNHLY and CDR2 FYNNEI. The CDR3 has 15 residues.

The CDR3 sequence: CASSLAGPKRYF. The CDR3 DNA reads TGTGCCAGCAGCTTAGCGGGCCCAAAAAGGTATTTT. The V call is TRBV7-9, the J call TRBJ2-3, with no clear D. V was clipped by 0 bases and J by 14 bases, with 12 bases between them. Germline V gives CDR1 SEHNR, CDR2 FQNEAQ (reference sequence). The CDR3 totals 12 residues.

V gene TRBV30 combines with J gene TRBJ2-1, with 8 bases fitting TRBD2. The CDR3 runs 15 residues. The germline V gene encodes CDR1 GTSNPN and CDR2 SVGIG (reference sequence). J was trimmed by 9 bases and V by 4 bases; bases with no gene match: 14. The CDR3 here is CAWNNGGSGIGEQFF. Here the CDR3 DNA reads TGTGCCTGGAACAACGGGGGTAGCGGGATCGGTGAGCAGTTCTTC. Supplemented by reference TRBV30 and TRBJ2-1, the full variable domain reads SQTIHQWPATLVQPVGSPLSLECTVEGTSNPNLYWYRQAAGRGLQLLFYSVGIGQISSEVPQNLSASRPQDRQFILSSKKLLLSDSGFYLCAWNNGGSGIGEQFFGPGTRLTVL.

This chain connects TRBV15 to TRBJ1-3; possible D gene TRBD1, 5 bases. Germline V gives CDR1 LNHNV, CDR2 YYDKDF (reference sequence). The germline V and J ends were trimmed by 0 bases and 3 bases, with 12 bases remaining between them. The CDR3 sequence is 16 residues long. CDR3 region: CATSREQAARGNTIYF. For the CDR3, the DNA is TGTGCCACCAGCAGAGAACAGGCGGCGCGTGGAAACACCATATATTTT.

The gene calls are TRBV14 and TRBJ2-3; 14 positions agree with TRBD2. The length of the CDR3 is 17 residues. Germline CDR1 is SGHDN and CDR2 is FVKESK. Trimming cost V 4 bases and J 4 bases; bases outside gene matches: 7. The CDR3 coding sequence is TGTGCCAGCAGCCGGACTAGCGGGAGGTCTTTAGCAGATACGCAGTATTTT. Residues: CASSRTSGRSLADTQYF.

Notes on this clone: The missing conserved phenylalanine or tryptophan at the end of this CDR3 makes a read error likely. It is unclear where the CDR3 begins or ends on the DNA, so no DNA is shown, and the CDR3 is as TCRdb lists it. The CDR3 sequence is CASSQPDTEALV. J is TRBJ1-1 and V is TRBV4-2; the table calls TRBD1, which could not be checked here. In germline, CDR1 is LGHNA, CDR2 YNFKEQ. The CDR3 length equals 12 residues, ends included.

This rearrangement joins TRBV10-3 to TRBJ1-1, with 9 bases matching TRBD1. The germline V gene encodes CDR1 ENHRY and CDR2 SYGVKD. The J segment lost 1 base and the V segment lost 8 bases, leaving 8 bases of the junction unmatched. CDR3 size: 15 residues. The CDR3 DNA reads TGTGCCATCTCTCTGGGACAGGGTCAGAACACTGAAGCTTTCTTT. This translates into CAISLGQGQNTEAFF.

The rearrangement links TRBV2 to TRBJ1-1; 8 positions match TRBD1. Germline CDR1 SNHLY, CDR2 FYNNEI. Trimming removed 5 bases from V and 4 bases from J; junction bases left unmatched: 15. The CDR3 covers 17 residues. The CDR3 sequence: CASSRAGQGRVSTEAFF. The DNA of the CDR3 is TGTGCCAGCAGTAGAGCCGGACAGGGTAGGGTGAGCACTGAAGCTTTCTTT.

Notes on this clone: Distinct nucleotide sequences in the sample also encode this CDR3. This chain connects TRBV27 to TRBJ2-7, with 7 bases aligning to TRBD2. This CDR3 is built from 14 residues. Germline V gene lookup returns CDR1 MNHEY and CDR2 SMNVEV (reference sequence). With V trimmed by 5 bases and J by 0 bases, 4 bases remained unmatched. The CDR3 region has the DNA TGTGCCAGCAGTCCGGGCGGGAGCTCCTACGAGCAGTACTTC. Residues: CASSPGGSSYEQYF.

The chain has TRBV7-8 and TRBJ2-7, with D unresolved. The germline CDR1 and CDR2 sequences are SGHVS and FQNEAQ. V was cut by 1 base and J by 6 bases, with 7 bases left in between. The CDR3 sequence is 12 residues long. The CDR3 sequence is CASSLVLVEQYF. As DNA, the CDR3 is TGTGCCAGCAGCTTAGTTCTAGTCGAGCAGTACTTC.

About this clone: Mismatch with germline at one junction end may stem from a read error. The V gene is TRBV12-5, the J gene TRBJ2-5; the D gene is possibly TRBD2 (6 bases). CDR1 is LGHNT, CDR2 FRNRAP, per germline. CDR3 length: 14 residues. The CDR3 DNA is TGTGCTAGTGGTATGGTGGGGGGTTGGGAGACCCAGTACTTC. This codes for CASGMVGGWETQYF. Drawing the rest from reference TRBV12-5 and TRBJ2-5, the complete variable domain is DARVTQTPRHKVTEMGQEVTMRCQPILGHNTVFWYRQTMMQGLELLAYFRNRAPLDDSGMPKDRFSAEMPDATLATLKIQPSEPRDSAVYFCASGMVGGWETQYFGPGTRLLVL.

The chain joins TRBV29-1 to TRBJ2-1, with D hard to call. Trimming left V 6 bases short and J 4 bases short, with 10 bases between. Germline-derived CDR1 and CDR2 are SQVTM and ANQGSEA. CDR3 length equals 12 residues. CDR3 nucleotide sequence: TGCAGCGTAAACAGTCCTTACAATGAGCAGTTCTTC. It yields the protein CSVNSPYNEQFF.

The chain joins TRBV10-3 to TRBJ1-1, with 7 bases identical to TRBD1. This CDR3 is 16 amino acids long. CDR1 is ENHRY, CDR2 SYGVKD, per germline. The V segment lost 0 bases and the J segment 6 bases; nucleotides outside the gene matches: 10. CDR3 nucleotide sequence: TGTGCCATCAGTGAGTCTTTGACAGGGCGTGACGCTGAAGCTTTCTTT. As protein: CAISESLTGRDAEAFF.